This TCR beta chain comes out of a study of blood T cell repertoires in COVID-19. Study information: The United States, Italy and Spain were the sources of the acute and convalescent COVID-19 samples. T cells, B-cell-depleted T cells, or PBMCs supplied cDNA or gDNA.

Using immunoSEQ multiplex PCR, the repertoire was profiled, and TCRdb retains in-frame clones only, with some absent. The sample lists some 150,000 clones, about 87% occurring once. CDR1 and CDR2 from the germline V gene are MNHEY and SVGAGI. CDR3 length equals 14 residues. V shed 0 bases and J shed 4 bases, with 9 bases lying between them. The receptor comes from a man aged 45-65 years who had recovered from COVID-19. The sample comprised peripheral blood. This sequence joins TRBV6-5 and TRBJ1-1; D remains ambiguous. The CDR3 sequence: CASSYSSLGTEAFF. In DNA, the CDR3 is TGTGCCAGCAGTTACTCTAGCCTGGGCACTGAAGCTTTCTTT.